These 12 T cell receptor beta chains share one sample of origin, sequenced in a study of memory CD4+ T cells and cytomegalovirus serostatus (dated 2019 in TCRdb). Single viable CD3+CD4+CD8-CD45RO+ cells were sorted as memory CD4+ T cells on a FACSAria II. Library preparation was by the immunoSEQ multiplex PCR assay. In TCRdb, the immuneACCESS table is reduced to in-frame sequences with V and J assigned. These tables do not hold every clone; where another copy was compared, an unresolved V gene accounts for under half, and the others remain unexplained. The table for this sample lists 55,000 to 80,000 clones; about 78% of them were counted only once. The leading ten clones occupy approximately 4.8% of the sample. Sequencing was done on a sample of memory CD4+ T cells from blood. Receptors were obtained from an adult in good health and CMV-seropositive.

This clone was found a few times. The chain links TRBV15 to TRBJ2-6; TRBD1 matches 7 bases. V gave up 5 bases and J gave up 4 bases; unmatched junction bases: 11. Germline values: CDR1 LNHNV, CDR2 YYDKDF (reference sequence). This CDR3 has 17 amino acids. The CDR3 bases are TGTGCCACCAGCTCCGGAGAGGGGGCGGCGGGGGCCAACGTCCTGACTTTC. Its protein is CATSSGEGAAGANVLTF.

This clone was seen only once. The gene calls are TRBV5-4 and TRBJ2-1, with 8 positions matching TRBD2. This CDR3 region has 16 residues. Per germline, CDR1 SGHNT and CDR2 YYREEE (reference sequence). V trimming: 4 bases; J trimming: 6 bases; junction bases outside the gene matches: 12. DNA of the CDR3: TGTGCCAGCAGCGGCGCCGGGACTAGAGGCGGCAATGAGCAGTTCTTC. Protein sequence: CASSGAGTRGGNEQFF.

The CDR3 sequence: CASSELDRGAYGYTF. Here the CDR3 DNA reads TGTGCCAGCAGTGAATTGGACAGGGGTGCCTATGGCTACACCTTC. The chain carries TRBV6-1 and TRBJ1-2; 9 bases are shared with TRBD1. The CDR3 has 15 residues. CDR1 and CDR2 (germline): MNHNS, SASEGT. With 2 bases clipped from V and 4 bases from J, the junction kept 5 bases outside the gene matches.

This clone has only a few counts. The rearrangement uses TRBV6-4 and TRBJ1-1, with TRBD1 identical over 7 bases. With 8 bases clipped from V and 4 bases from J, the junction kept 13 bases outside the gene matches. The CDR3 sequence is 15 residues long. CDR1 is MRHNA, CDR2 SNTAGT, per germline. The DNA for the CDR3 is TGTGCCAGCGTAAGAAAAGGGGGCGCGGGCACTGAAGCTTTCTTT. Its translation is CASVRKGGAGTEAFF.

V gene TRBV19 combines with J gene TRBJ2-1; D is uncertain. The length of the CDR3 is 13 residues. V was trimmed by 3 bases and J by 4 bases, leaving 7 bases between them. Germline assignment: CDR1 LNHDA and CDR2 SQIVND (reference sequence). The CDR3 spells CASSISFYNEQFF. The CDR3 DNA reads as TGTGCCAGTAGTATCTCGTTTTACAATGAGCAGTTCTTC.

This chain uses TRBV7-6 with TRBJ2-1; D gene uncertain. The CDR3 extends over 13 amino acids. CDR1 and CDR2 from the germline V gene are SGHVS and FNYEAQ. Trimming left V 3 bases short and J 5 bases short, with 8 bases between. The CDR3 DNA is TGTGCCAGCAGCTTTTCCGCGAACAATGAGCAGTTCTTC. Translating it yields CASSFSANNEQFF.

This clone appeared a single time. The gene calls are TRBV20-1 and TRBJ1-2; maybe TRBD1 (5 bases). Per germline, CDR1 DFQATT and CDR2 SNEGSKA (reference sequence). The CDR3 consists of 11 residues. Between the trimmed V and J ends, which lost 3 bases and 4 bases, there was a span of 6 bases. The CDR3 DNA follows: TGCAGTGCTAGGGACATCTATGGCTACACCTTC. This sequence encodes CSARDIYGYTF.

The chain employs TRBV14 and TRBJ1-3; no firm D call. Germline CDR1 SGHDN, CDR2 FVKESK. Trimming pared 4 bases from V and 2 bases from J, leaving 6 bases between. The CDR3 has 13 amino acids. The CDR3, as DNA: TGTGCCAGCAGCCGAGCCACTGGAAACACCATATATTTT. It encodes CASSRATGNTIYF.

The rearrangement uses TRBV7-2 and TRBJ1-1; D gene unclear. V was cut by 1 base and J by 7 bases, with 13 bases left in between. CDR1 SGHTA and CDR2 FQGNSA come from the germline V gene. The CDR3 sequence is 14 residues long. DNA of the CDR3: TGTGCCAGCAGCTTAGACGGCATATCTTTTGAAGCTTTCTTT. As protein: CASSLDGISFEAFF.

The chain employs TRBV5-1 and TRBJ2-3; D remains unclear. This CDR3 region has 15 residues. The ends were cut back, 2 bases at V and 0 bases at J, with 10 bases in the middle. Germline-derived CDR1 and CDR2 are SGHRS and YFSETQ. The chain's CDR3 is CASSFSDPSTDTQYF. Here the CDR3 DNA reads TGCGCCAGCAGCTTCAGTGACCCGAGCACAGATACGCAGTATTTT.

The rearrangement joins TRBV18 to TRBJ2-1; D is tentatively TRBD1 or TRBD2 (5 bases each). CDR1 KGHSH and CDR2 LQKENI come from the germline V gene. Trimming removed 0 bases at V and 9 bases at J, with 12 bases between. The CDR3 extends over 14 amino acids. The CDR3 DNA sequence: TGTGCCAGCTCACCACCCTCGGGGCTTGGTGAGCAGTTCTTC. Translation gives CASSPPSGLGEQFF.

The V gene is TRBV6-1, the J gene TRBJ1-2; possible D gene TRBD1, 5 bases. Trimming shortened V by 1 base and J by 4 bases, and 10 bases separated the two germline ends. Germline lookup yields CDR1 MNHNS and CDR2 SASEGT. The CDR3 is 14 amino acids. The CDR3 DNA is TGTGCCAGCAGTGAAGTTCGGGACGGCTATGGCTACACCTTC. Translation: CASSEVRDGYGYTF.